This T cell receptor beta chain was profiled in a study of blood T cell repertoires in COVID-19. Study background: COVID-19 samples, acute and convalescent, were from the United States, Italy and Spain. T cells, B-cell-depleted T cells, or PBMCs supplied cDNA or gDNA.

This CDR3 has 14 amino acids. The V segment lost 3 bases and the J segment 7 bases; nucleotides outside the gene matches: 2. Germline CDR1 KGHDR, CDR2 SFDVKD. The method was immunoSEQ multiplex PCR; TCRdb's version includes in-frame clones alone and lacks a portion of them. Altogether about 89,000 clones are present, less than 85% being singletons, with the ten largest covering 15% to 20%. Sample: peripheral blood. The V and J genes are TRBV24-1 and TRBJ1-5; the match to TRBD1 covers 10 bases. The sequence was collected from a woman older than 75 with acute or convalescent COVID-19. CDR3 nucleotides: TGTGCCACCAGTGATGGGACAGGGGTCCAGCCCCAGCATTTT. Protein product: CATSDGTGVQPQHF.